These T cell receptor beta chains were read from a single sample in a study of T cell repertoires and HLA-DP antigens. Clones were sequenced by immunoSEQ multiplex PCR, and TCRdb holds only the in-frame ones, with some missing. The sample holds around 90,000 clones, approximately 86% seen once. What these receptors recognize is not known. Sequencing input: CD4+ T cells from PBMCs. These receptors were taken from a man in his forties or fifties in good health and CMV-seronegative. Each CDR3 is given with its conserved first and last residue. D genes are given only for firm matches. The size entry is marked missing in some rows and otherwise reads once, few, many or a size class.

len,j_gene,abundance,v_gene,d_gene,CDR3aa,CDR3nt
15,TRBJ2-2,NA,TRBV28,NA,CASSSAGTNTGELFF,TGTGCCAGCAGTTCGGCCGGGACGAACACCGGGGAGCTGTTTTTT
15,TRBJ1-2,NA,TRBV29-1,NA,CSTPPAPGEGYGYTF,TGCAGCACACCTCCGGCCCCAGGGGAGGGCTATGGCTACACCTTC
13,TRBJ1-1,NA,TRBV4-3,NA,CASSQNRNTEAFF,TGCGCCAGCAGCCAAAACAGGAACACTGAAGCTTTCTTT
17,TRBJ1-5,NA,TRBV23-1,NA,CASSQCKKNTVHQPQHF,TGCGCCAGCAGTCAATGCAAAAAAAACACGGTCCATCAGCCCCAGCATTTT
12,TRBJ2-7,NA,TRBV6-5,TRBD2,CASKREGREQYF,TGTGCCAGCAAGAGGGAGGGTAGAGAGCAGTACTTC
14,TRBJ2-1,NA,TRBV5-5,NA,CASSLAPEINEQFF,TGTGCCAGCAGCTTGGCCCCAGAGATCAATGAGCAGTTCTTC
14,TRBJ2-3,NA,TRBV6-6,TRBD2,CASSPRTSGDTQYF,TGTGCCAGCAGTCCGCGGACTAGCGGGGATACGCAGTATTTT
16,TRBJ2-3,NA,TRBV4-3,NA,CASSQGPPGSTDTQYF,TGCGCCAGCAGCCAAGGTCCACCGGGTAGCACAGATACGCAGTATTTT
13,TRBJ1-2,NA,TRBV6-1,NA,CASSEEGKYGYTF,TGTGCCAGCAGTGAAGAGGGGAAATATGGCTACACCTTC
16,TRBJ2-5,NA,TRBV9,NA,CASSPAWALGQETQYF,TGTGCCAGCAGCCCGGCTTGGGCCCTCGGGCAAGAGACCCAGTACTTC
11,TRBJ2-1,once,TRBV5-5,NA,CASSLGQKPFF,TGTGCCAGCAGCTTGGGACAAAAGCCGTTCTTC
14,TRBJ1-1,many,TRBV29-1,TRBD1,CSVDGQVANTEAFF,TGCAGCGTTGACGGACAGGTGGCAAACACTGAAGCTTTCTTT
14,TRBJ1-5,NA,TRBV25-1,NA,CASQATSRDQPQHF,TGTGCCAGCCAAGCGACATCTCGAGATCAGCCCCAGCATTTT
21,TRBJ1-5,NA,TRBV7-8,NA,CASSLSPDSPEGPYSNQPQHF,TGTGCCAGCAGCTTATCCCCGGACAGCCCCGAAGGGCCCTATAGCAATCAGCCCCAGCATTTT
15,TRBJ1-2,NA,TRBV4-3,NA,CASSQDRREKYGYTF,TGCGCCAGCAGCCAAGACCGCCGGGAGAAATATGGCTACACCTTC
15,TRBJ1-1,NA,TRBV7-3,NA,CASSTTGFTNTEAFF,TGTGCCAGCAGCACAACAGGGTTCACGAACACTGAAGCTTTCTTT
12,TRBJ2-2,NA,TRBV30,TRBD1,CAWGRGTGELFF,TGTGCCTGGGGCAGGGGGACCGGGGAGCTGTTTTTT
13,TRBJ2-7,NA,TRBV5-4,NA,CASSPGSPHEQYF,TGTGCCAGCAGCCCCGGGTCCCCCCACGAGCAGTACTTC
16,TRBJ1-1,once,TRBV27,TRBD1,CASTPRGQSLSTEAFF,TGTGCCAGCACCCCGAGGGGACAGTCTTTGAGCACTGAAGCTTTCTTT
14,TRBJ2-3,few,TRBV7-7,NA,CASSSGPTPDTQYF,TGTGCTAGCAGCTCGGGCCCCACCCCAGATACGCAGTATTTT
13,TRBJ2-1,NA,TRBV7-9,TRBD2,CASSLLAVQEQFF,TGTGCCAGCAGCTTACTAGCGGTCCAAGAGCAGTTCTTC
14,TRBJ2-7,once,TRBV7-2,TRBD2,CASSFGGTNYEQYF,TGTGCCAGCAGCTTCGGGGGGACCAACTACGAGCAGTACTTC